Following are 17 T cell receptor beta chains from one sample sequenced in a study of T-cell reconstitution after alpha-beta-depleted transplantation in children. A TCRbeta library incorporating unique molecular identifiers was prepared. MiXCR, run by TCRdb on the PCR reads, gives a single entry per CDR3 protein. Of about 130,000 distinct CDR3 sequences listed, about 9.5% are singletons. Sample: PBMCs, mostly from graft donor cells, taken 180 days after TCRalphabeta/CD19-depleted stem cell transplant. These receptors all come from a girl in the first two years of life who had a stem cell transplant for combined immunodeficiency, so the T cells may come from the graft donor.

CDR3 protein: CASSPVDPGTQYF. The CDR3 DNA reads as TGTGCCAGCTCACCTGTGGACCCGGGAACCCAGTACTTC. J is TRBJ2-5 and V is TRBV18, with D perhaps matching TRBD2 (5 bases). The ends were cut back, 3 bases at V and 8 bases at J, with 13 bases in the middle. Germline V gene lookup returns CDR1 KGHSH and CDR2 LQKENI. The CDR3 totals 13 residues.

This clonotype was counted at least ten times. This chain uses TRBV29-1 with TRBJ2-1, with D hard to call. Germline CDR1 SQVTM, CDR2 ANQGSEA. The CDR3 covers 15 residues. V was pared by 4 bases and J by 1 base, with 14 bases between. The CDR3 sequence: CSVVAGSLSYNEQFF. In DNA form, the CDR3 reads TGCAGCGTTGTTGCAGGTTCACTTTCCTACAATGAGCAGTTCTTC.

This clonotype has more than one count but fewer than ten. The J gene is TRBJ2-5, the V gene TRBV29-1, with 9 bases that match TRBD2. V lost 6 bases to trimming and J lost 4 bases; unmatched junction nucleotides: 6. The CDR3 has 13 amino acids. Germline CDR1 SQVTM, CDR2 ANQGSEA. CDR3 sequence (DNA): TGCAGCGTCGTAGCGGGAGCGGGAGAGACCCAGTACTTC. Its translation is CSVVAGAGETQYF.

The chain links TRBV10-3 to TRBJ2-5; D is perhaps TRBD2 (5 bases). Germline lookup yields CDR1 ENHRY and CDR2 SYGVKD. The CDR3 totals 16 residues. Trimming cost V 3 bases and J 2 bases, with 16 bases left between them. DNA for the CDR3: TGTGCCATCAGTGACGGACTTCTCCCGGCTCAAGAGACCCAGTACTTC. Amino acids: CAISDGLLPAQETQYF.

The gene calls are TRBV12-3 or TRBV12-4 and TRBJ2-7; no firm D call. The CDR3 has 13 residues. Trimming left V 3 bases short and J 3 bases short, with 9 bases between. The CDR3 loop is CASSFREDYEQYF. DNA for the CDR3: TGTGCCAGCAGTTTTAGAGAGGACTACGAGCAGTACTTC.

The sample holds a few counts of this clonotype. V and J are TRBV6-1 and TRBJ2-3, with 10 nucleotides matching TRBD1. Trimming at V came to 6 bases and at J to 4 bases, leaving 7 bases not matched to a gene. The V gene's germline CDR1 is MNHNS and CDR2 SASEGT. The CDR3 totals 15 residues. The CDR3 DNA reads TGTGCCAGCAGGGGACAGGGGATATCGGCAGATACGCAGTATTTT. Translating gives CASRGQGISADTQYF.

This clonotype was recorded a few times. The DNA for the CDR3 is TGTGCCAGCAGCCGACAGGGGTCCATACTCGATGAGCAGTTCTTC. Translated: CASSRQGSILDEQFF. This sequence joins TRBV12-3 or TRBV12-4 and TRBJ2-1, with 8 bases lining up with TRBD1. The CDR3 spans 15 residues. The J segment lost 8 bases and the V segment lost 6 bases, leaving 12 bases of the junction unmatched.

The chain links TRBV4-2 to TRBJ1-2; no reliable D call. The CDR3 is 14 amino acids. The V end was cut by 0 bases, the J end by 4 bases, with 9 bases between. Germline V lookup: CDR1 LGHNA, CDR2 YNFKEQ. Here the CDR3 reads CASSQDRTAYGYTF. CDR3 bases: TGTGCCAGCAGCCAAGATCGTACAGCCTATGGCTACACCTTC.

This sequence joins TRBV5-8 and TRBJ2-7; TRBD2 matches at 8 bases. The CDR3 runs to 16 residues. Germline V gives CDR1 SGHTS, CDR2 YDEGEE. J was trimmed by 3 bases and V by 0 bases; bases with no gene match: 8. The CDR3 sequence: CASSLARGLAIYEQYF. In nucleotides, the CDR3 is TGTGCCAGCAGCTTGGCACGAGGACTAGCTATCTACGAGCAGTACTTC.

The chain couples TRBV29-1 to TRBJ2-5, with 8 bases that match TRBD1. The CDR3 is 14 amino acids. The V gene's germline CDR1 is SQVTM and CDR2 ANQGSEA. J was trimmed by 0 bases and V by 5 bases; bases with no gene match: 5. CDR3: CSVLDRDYQETQYF. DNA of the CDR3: TGCAGCGTTTTGGACAGGGACTACCAAGAGACCCAGTACTTC.

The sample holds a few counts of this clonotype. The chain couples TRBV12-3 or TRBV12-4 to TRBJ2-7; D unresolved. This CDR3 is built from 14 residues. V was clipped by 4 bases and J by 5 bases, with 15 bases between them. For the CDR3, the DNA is TGTGCCAGCAGTTCCCGACTTTTCGAGAACGAGCAGTACTTC. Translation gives CASSSRLFENEQYF.

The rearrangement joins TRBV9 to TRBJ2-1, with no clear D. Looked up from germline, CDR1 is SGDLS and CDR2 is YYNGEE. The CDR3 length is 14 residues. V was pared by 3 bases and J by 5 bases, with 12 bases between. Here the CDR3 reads CASSGLDNHNEQFF. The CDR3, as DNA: TGTGCCAGCAGCGGCCTTGACAACCACAATGAGCAGTTCTTC.

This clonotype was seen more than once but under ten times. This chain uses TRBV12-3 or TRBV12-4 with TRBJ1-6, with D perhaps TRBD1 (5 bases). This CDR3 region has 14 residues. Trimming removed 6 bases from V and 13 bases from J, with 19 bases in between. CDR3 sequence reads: CASRPGLGLIPLHF. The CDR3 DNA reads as TGTGCCAGCAGGCCGGGACTAGGGTTAATCCCCCTCCACTTT.

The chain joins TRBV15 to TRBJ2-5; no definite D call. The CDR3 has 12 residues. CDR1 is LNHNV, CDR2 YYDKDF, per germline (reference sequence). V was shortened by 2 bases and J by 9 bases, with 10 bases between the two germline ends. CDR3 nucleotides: TGTGCCACCAGCAGACATCCCCCGTCCCAGTACTTC. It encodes CATSRHPPSQYF.

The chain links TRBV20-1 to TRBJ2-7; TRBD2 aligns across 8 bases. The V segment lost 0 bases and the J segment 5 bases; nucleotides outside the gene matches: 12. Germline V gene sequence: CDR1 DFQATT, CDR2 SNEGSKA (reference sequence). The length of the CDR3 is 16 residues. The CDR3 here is CSARDQATSVGDEQYF. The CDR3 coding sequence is TGCAGTGCTAGAGATCAGGCGACTAGCGTCGGCGACGAGCAGTACTTC.

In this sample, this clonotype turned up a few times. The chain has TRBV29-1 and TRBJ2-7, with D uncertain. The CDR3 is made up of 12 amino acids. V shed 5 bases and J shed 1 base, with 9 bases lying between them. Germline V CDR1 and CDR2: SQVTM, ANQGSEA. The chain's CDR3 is CSVSVRSYEQYF. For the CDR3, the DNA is TGCAGCGTTAGCGTCAGATCCTACGAGCAGTACTTC.

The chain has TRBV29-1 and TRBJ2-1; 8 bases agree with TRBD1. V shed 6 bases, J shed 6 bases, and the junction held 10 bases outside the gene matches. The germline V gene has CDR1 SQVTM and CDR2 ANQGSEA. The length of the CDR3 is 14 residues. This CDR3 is CSVPGQVFFNEQFF. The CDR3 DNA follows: TGCAGCGTACCGGGACAGGTTTTCTTCAATGAGCAGTTCTTC.